The present entry profiles one T cell receptor (beta chain) with its context. Its target is not known. The RNA, 0.5 to 1 ug, was put through reverse transcription using random hexamers. By means of immunoSEQ multiplex PCR, TCR beta CDR3 spanning 54 Vbeta and 13 Jbeta underwent amplification. Each CDR3 protein gets one entry after TCRdb re-called the immunoSEQ multiplex PCR reads with MiXCR. The sample lists under 90,000 distinct CDR3 sequences, approximately 95% occurring once. The sample comes from a study of CD8 T cells in Susac syndrome. The germline gives CDR1 SGHVS, CDR2 FNYEAQ. This CDR3 region has 18 residues. J gave up 5 bases and V 5 bases, and 9 bases lay outside the gene matches. Study-wide findings and caveats: In TEMRA cells and active patients, CD8+ clonal expansion in Susac reached its peak.

This TCR was sampled from a human donor with Susac syndrome. The sequenced sample was CD8+ T cells from PBMCs. The gene calls are TRBV7-6 and TRBJ2-2; 15 bases line up with TRBD2. The CDR3 sequence is CASSLPGLAGGGTGELFF. The CDR3 coding sequence is TGTGCCAGCAGCCTCCCGGGACTAGCGGGAGGAGGGACCGGGGAGCTGTTTTTT.